These T cell receptor beta chains were read from a single sample in a study of blood T cell repertoires in COVID-19. Clones were read by immunoSEQ multiplex PCR, and TCRdb kept only the in-frame ones, dropping some. Found here are roughly 150,000 clones, more than 75% of them singletons; the top ten hold roughly 4.5%. Sequences were obtained from peripheral blood. The receptors derive from a man aged 18 to 30 with COVID-19, enrolled during active disease. Each CDR3 is given with its conserved first and last residue. D genes are given only for firm matches. Clone size is stated in some rows and not others, as once, few, many or a class when expanded.

v_call	d_call	j_call	clone_size	cdr3_nt	cdr3_aa
TRBV11-2	.	TRBJ1-3	.	TGTGCCAGCAGCTTATTTGGGGGGACCGGAAACACCATATATTTT	CASSLFGGTGNTIYF
TRBV13	TRBD1	TRBJ2-7	.	TGTGCCAGCAGCGCTAAACCGGGACAGGGGGCCTACGAGCAGTACTTC	CASSAKPGQGAYEQYF
TRBV27	.	TRBJ2-1	.	TGTGCCAGCAGTCCCAAATTTCGAGCGGACTACAATGAGCAGTTCTTC	CASSPKFRADYNEQFF
TRBV7-2	.	TRBJ1-5	.	TGTGCCAGCAGCTTAGCGGGAGGCCGGTTAAATCAGCCCCAGCATTTT	CASSLAGGRLNQPQHF
TRBV19	TRBD2	TRBJ2-1	few	TGTGCCAGTAGGGGACTAGCGGCCTACAATGAGCAGTTCTTC	CASRGLAAYNEQFF
TRBV7-9	TRBD1	TRBJ2-7	.	TGTGCCAGCAGCTTACCGACGGGACAGGGAAGCTCCTACGAGCAGTACTTC	CASSLPTGQGSSYEQYF
TRBV5-4	TRBD1	TRBJ1-2	.	TGTGCCAGCAGCCCGGACAGGAATAACTATGGCTACACCTTC	CASSPDRNNYGYTF
TRBV4-3	.	TRBJ2-6	.	TGCGCCAGCAGCCAAGATCTGGTACGGGCGGGGATCGGAGGGGCCAACGTCCTGACTTTC	CASSQDLVRAGIGGANVLTF
TRBV13	.	TRBJ1-5	once	TGTGCCAGCAGCTTAGGCCGGGGAGGGGTTCAGCCCCAGCATTTT	CASSLGRGGVQPQHF
TRBV3-1/TRBV3-2	.	TRBJ1-6	.	TGTGCCAGCAGCCTCGATAGGGCGGGATCGGATTCACCCCTCCACTTT	CASSLDRAGSDSPLHF
TRBV10-3	TRBD2	TRBJ2-1	.	TGTGCCATCAAGAGGACTAGCGGACCTTACAATGAGCAGTTCTTC	CAIKRTSGPYNEQFF
TRBV25-1	.	TRBJ1-6	.	TGTGCCAGCAGTGGGTCGGGAGGACGGACACCCCTCCACTTT	CASSGSGGRTPLHF
TRBV6-2/TRBV6-3	.	TRBJ1-5	.	TGTGCCAGCAGTTACCCCTCCCCGGGGCAGCCCCAGCATTTT	CASSYPSPGQPQHF
TRBV11-3	.	TRBJ2-4	.	TGTGCCAGCAGCTCCCGTGACATTCAGTACTTC	CASSSRDIQYF
TRBV15	.	TRBJ1-4	.	TGTGCCACCAGCAGAGATCGGTTGCATGCAGGCGAAAAACTGTTTTTT	CATSRDRLHAGEKLFF
TRBV12-3/TRBV12-4	.	TRBJ1-5	.	TGTGCCAGCAGCCTCAGTAGCAATCAGCCCCAGCATTTT	CASSLSSNQPQHF
TRBV10-3	.	TRBJ2-2	.	TGTGCCATCAGGATACTACGGGGTAACACCGGGGAGCTGTTTTTT	CAIRILRGNTGELFF
TRBV15	.	TRBJ2-6	once	TGTGCCACCAGCAGAGACAGGGTCCATCTCGGGGCCAACGTCCTGACTTTC	CATSRDRVHLGANVLTF
TRBV3-1/TRBV3-2	TRBD1	TRBJ2-7	.	TGTGCCAGCAGCGGGCCCGGGACAGGGAAATTCCCGAGCTCCTACGAGCAGTACTTC	CASSGPGTGKFPSSYEQYF
TRBV29-1	TRBD1	TRBJ1-1	.	TGCAGCGTCGACCGAACCGGGACAGCTGAAGCTTTCTTT	CSVDRTGTAEAFF
TRBV28	TRBD1	TRBJ1-5	.	TGTGCCAGCAGAAGACAGGGGTTTAGCAATCAGCCCCAGCATTTT	CASRRQGFSNQPQHF
TRBV13	.	TRBJ2-1	.	TGTGCCAGCAGCTTAGTAGAAGGGGAATCCTACAATGAGCAGTTCTTC	CASSLVEGESYNEQFF
TRBV19	.	TRBJ1-6	.	TGTGCCAGTAGTATAGTCGGCTATAATTCACCCCTCCACTTT	CASSIVGYNSPLHF
TRBV19	TRBD1	TRBJ2-2	.	TGTGCCAGTAGTCCCCGGGACAGGGGGACCGGGGAGCTGTTTTTT	CASSPRDRGTGELFF
TRBV28	.	TRBJ2-7	.	TGTGCCAGCAGTCCAACCGGGGTTATCGGCGAGCAGTACTTC	CASSPTGVIGEQYF